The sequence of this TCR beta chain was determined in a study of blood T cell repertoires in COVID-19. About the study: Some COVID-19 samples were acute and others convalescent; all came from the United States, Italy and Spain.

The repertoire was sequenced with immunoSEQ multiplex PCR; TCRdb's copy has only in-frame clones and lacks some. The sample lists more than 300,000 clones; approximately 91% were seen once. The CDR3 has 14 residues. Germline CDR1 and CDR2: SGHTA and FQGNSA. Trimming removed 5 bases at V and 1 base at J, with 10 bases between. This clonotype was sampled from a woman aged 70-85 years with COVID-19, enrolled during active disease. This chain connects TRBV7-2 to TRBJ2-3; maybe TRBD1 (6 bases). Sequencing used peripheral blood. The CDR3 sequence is CASSTRQGTDTQYF. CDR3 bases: TGTGCCAGCAGCACAAGACAGGGCACAGATACGCAGTATTTT.